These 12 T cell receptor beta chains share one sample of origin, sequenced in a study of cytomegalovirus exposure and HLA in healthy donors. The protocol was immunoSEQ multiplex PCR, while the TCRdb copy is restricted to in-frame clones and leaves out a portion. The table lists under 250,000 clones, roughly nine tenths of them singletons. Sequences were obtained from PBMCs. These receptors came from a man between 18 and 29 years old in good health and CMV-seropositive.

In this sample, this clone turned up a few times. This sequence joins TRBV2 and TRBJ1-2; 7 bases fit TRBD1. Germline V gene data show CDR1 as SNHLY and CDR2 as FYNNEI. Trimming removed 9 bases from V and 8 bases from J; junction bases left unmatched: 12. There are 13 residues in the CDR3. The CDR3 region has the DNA TGTGCCAGTGGGCAGGGGGAAGCGGTCGGCTACACCTTC. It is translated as CASGQGEAVGYTF.

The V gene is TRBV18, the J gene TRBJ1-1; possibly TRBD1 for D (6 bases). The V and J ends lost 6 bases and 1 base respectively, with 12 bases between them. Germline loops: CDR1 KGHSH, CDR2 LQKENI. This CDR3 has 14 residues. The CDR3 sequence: CASSSGTPNTEAFF. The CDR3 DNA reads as TGTGCCAGCTCGTCTGGGACACCGAACACTGAAGCTTTCTTT. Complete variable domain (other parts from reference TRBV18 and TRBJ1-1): NAGVMQNPRHLVRRRGQEARLRCSPMKGHSHVYWYRQLPEEGLKFMVYLQKENIIDESGMPKERFSAEFPKEGPSILRIQQVVRGDSAAYFCASSSGTPNTEAFFGQGTRLTVV.

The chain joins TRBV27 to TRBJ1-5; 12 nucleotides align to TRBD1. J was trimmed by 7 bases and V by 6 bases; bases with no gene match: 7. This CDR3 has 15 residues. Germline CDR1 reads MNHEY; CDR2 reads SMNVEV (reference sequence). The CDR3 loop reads CASSPGTGGGQPQHF. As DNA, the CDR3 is TGTGCCAGCAGCCCCGGGACAGGGGGCGGGCAGCCCCAGCATTTT.

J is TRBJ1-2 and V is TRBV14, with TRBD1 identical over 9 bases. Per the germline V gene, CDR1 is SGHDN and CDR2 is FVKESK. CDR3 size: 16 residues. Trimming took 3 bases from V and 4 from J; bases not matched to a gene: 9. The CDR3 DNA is TGTGCCAGCAGCCATCTAACGGGACAGGGCGCCTATGGCTACACCTTC. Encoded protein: CASSHLTGQGAYGYTF.

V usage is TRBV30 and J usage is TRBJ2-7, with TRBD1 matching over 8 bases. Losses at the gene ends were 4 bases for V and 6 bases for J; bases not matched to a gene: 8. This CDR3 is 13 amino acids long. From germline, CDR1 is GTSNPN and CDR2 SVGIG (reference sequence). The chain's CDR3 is CAWTRGQGSEQYF. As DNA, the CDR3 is TGTGCCTGGACCCGAGGACAGGGCAGCGAGCAGTACTTC.

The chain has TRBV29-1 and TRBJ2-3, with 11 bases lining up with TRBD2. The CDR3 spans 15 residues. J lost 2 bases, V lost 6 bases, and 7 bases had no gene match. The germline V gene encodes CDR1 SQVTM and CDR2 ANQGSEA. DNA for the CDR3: TGCAGCGTGGCCGGGACTAGCGGTACCACAGATACGCAGTATTTT. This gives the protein CSVAGTSGTTDTQYF.

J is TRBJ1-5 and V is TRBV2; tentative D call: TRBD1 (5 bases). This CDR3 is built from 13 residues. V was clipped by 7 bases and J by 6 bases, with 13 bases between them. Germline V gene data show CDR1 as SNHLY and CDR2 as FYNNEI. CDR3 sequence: CASTPRGGQPQHF. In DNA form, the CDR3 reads TGTGCCAGCACCCCCCGGGGGGGTCAGCCCCAGCATTTT.

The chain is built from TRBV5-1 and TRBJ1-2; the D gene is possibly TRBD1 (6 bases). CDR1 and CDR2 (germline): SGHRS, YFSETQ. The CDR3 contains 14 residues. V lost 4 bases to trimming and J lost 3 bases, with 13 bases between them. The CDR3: CASSPYGGDYGYTF. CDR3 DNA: TGCGCCAGCAGCCCGTACGGGGGCGACTATGGCTACACCTTC.

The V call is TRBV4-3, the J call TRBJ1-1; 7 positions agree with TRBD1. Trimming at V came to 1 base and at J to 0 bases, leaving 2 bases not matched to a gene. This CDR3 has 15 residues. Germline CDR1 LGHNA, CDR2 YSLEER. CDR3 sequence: CASSQGQGLNTEAFF. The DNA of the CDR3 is TGCGCCAGCAGCCAAGGACAGGGACTGAACACTGAAGCTTTCTTT.

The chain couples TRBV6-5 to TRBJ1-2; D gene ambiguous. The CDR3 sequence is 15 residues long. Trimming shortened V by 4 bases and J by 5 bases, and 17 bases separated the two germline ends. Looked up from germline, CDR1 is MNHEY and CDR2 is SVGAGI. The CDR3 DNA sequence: TGTGCCAGCAGTTTACTCGGACCTATGAGTTATGGCTACACCTTC. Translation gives CASSLLGPMSYGYTF.

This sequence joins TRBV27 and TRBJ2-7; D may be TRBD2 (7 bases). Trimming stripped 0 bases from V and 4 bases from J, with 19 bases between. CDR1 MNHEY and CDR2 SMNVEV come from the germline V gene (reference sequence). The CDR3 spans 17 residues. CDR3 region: CASSLSRARAGAYEQYF. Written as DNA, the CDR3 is TGTGCCAGCAGTTTATCGAGGGCCCGGGCGGGGGCGTACGAGCAGTACTTC.

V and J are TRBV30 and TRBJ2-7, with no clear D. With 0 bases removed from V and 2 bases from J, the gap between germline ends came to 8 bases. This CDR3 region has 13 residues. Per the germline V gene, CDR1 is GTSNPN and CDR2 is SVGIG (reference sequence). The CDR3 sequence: CAWSVLRAYEQYF. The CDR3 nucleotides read TGTGCCTGGAGTGTACTACGGGCCTACGAGCAGTACTTC.